One TCR beta chain is described in this entry. Germline V CDR1 and CDR2: MNHEY, SVGAGI. The length of the CDR3 is 15 residues. J lost 4 bases, V lost 6 bases, and 11 bases had no gene match. Here immunoSEQ multiplex PCR was the method, and the copy in TCRdb shows in-frame clones only, minus some. Of roughly 150,000 clones listed, about 88% were seen once; the top ten hold less than 10%. These data come from a study of blood T cell repertoires in COVID-19. Whole-study context: In each case, the material was cDNA or gDNA derived from T cells, B-cell-depleted T cells, or PBMCs.

This clonotype was obtained from a woman in her sixties or seventies with COVID-19, enrolled during active disease. The specimen was peripheral blood. The chain joins TRBV6-5 to TRBJ1-2; 7 nucleotides line up with TRBD1. The CDR3 spells CASRQPGRTGYGYTF. DNA of the CDR3: TGTGCCAGCAGACAACCGGGCAGGACAGGCTATGGCTACACCTTC.